The next 6 T cell receptor beta chains were all read from a single sample in a study of blood T cell repertoires in COVID-19. The data were produced by immunoSEQ multiplex PCR, yet TCRdb's version contains in-frame clones alone and is incomplete. This sample has about 64,000 clones, with around 83% found just once. Sequenced input: peripheral blood. The origin of the receptors is a woman aged 55-69 years with acute or convalescent COVID-19.

This chain links TRBV5-1 with TRBJ2-2; D is perhaps TRBD2 (6 bases). The CDR3 is 13 residues long. V lost 5 bases and J lost 3, with 8 bases in between. Per germline, CDR1 SGHRS and CDR2 YFSETQ. CDR3 protein: CASRWEDTGELFF. The CDR3 region has the DNA TGCGCCAGCAGGTGGGAGGACACCGGGGAGCTGTTTTTT.

This chain uses TRBV19 with TRBJ1-2; no definite D call. The germline V gene has CDR1 LNHDA and CDR2 SQIVND (reference sequence). Trimming took off 2 bases at V and 4 bases at J, with 11 bases between the two ends. CDR3 length: 14 residues. DNA for the CDR3: TGTGCCAGTAGTATAAAAAACAGTTTCTATGGCTACACCTTC. Amino acid sequence: CASSIKNSFYGYTF.

The chain is built from TRBV19 and TRBJ2-7; 7 bases are a match to TRBD1. The V gene end was trimmed by 5 bases and the J gene end by 0 bases; junction bases not matched to a gene: 13. This CDR3 contains 17 residues. Germline values: CDR1 LNHDA, CDR2 SQIVND (reference sequence). Written as DNA, the CDR3 is TGTGCCAGTAGTCCACGGGACAGCACAGTTTTCTCCTACGAGCAGTACTTC. Its translation is CASSPRDSTVFSYEQYF.

V is TRBV24-1 and J is TRBJ1-5, with D perhaps TRBD1 (6 bases). Per germline, CDR1 KGHDR and CDR2 SFDVKD. V was trimmed by 3 bases and J by 0 bases, leaving 20 bases between them. The CDR3 is made up of 19 amino acids. The CDR3 sequence is CATSDPTHRAGYSNQPQHF. The CDR3 DNA reads TGTGCCACCAGTGATCCGACCCACAGGGCCGGGTATAGCAATCAGCCCCAGCATTTT.

The gene calls are TRBV5-5 and TRBJ1-1; D remains ambiguous. The CDR3 is 13 amino acids. CDR1 SGHKS and CDR2 YYEKEE come from the germline V gene (reference sequence). V was pared by 3 bases and J by 3 bases, with 9 bases between. Here the CDR3 reads CASSSTGDTEAFF. The DNA of the CDR3 is TGTGCCAGCAGCTCGACCGGGGACACTGAAGCTTTCTTT.

The rearrangement links TRBV5-1 to TRBJ2-7, with D possibly matching TRBD1 (6 bases). Germline lookup yields CDR1 SGHRS and CDR2 YFSETQ. V lost 0 bases and J lost 9, with 13 bases in between. This CDR3 contains 13 residues. The CDR3: CASSLAQGQGQYF. For the CDR3, the DNA is TGCGCCAGCAGCTTGGCCCAGGGGCAGGGGCAGTACTTC.